Listed here are 8 T cell receptor beta chains from one sample, sequenced in a study of OX40 agonist ivuxolimab in advanced cancers. Sequencing used immunoSEQ multiplex PCR; TCRdb keeps in-frame clones, though not all of them. The table shows 53,000 or so clones, with about 86% occurring only once. This specimen consisted of CD4+ or CD8+ T cells sorted from blood, obtained in a trial of the OX40 agonist ivuxolimab. These receptors all stem from an adult with an advanced solid tumor such as melanoma, head and neck, liver or kidney cancer.

The rearrangement uses TRBV6-6 and TRBJ2-7; D gene ambiguous. The CDR3 consists of 13 residues. V shed 8 bases and J shed 0 bases, with 11 bases lying between them. Germline loops: CDR1 MNHNY, CDR2 SVGAGI (reference sequence). The CDR3: CASGPQNSYEQYF. The CDR3 bases are TGTGCCAGCGGGCCACAGAACTCCTACGAGCAGTACTTC.

This chain uses TRBV6-4 with TRBJ2-3; tentatively, D is TRBD1 or TRBD2 (6 bases each). The V end lost 5 bases, the J end lost 1 base, and 16 bases lay between the germline ends. The CDR3 has 16 residues. Germline CDR1 MRHNA, CDR2 SNTAGT. The DNA of the CDR3 is TGTGCCAGCAGTAAGTCCGGGGGCATGGGCACAGATACGCAGTATTTT. Encoded protein: CASSKSGGMGTDTQYF.

The CDR3 nucleotides read TGTGCCAGCAGCTTGATAACCGGGACAGGCGCCCCCGTCGAGCAGTTCTTC. This codes for CASSLITGTGAPVEQFF. The rearrangement uses TRBV11-2 and TRBJ2-1; 8 bases fit TRBD1. This CDR3 region has 17 residues. Germline trimming cut 3 bases from V and 10 bases from J; bases unmatched to any gene: 17. Germline loops: CDR1 SGHAT, CDR2 FQNNGV.

As DNA, the CDR3 is TGTGCCAGCAGCCAAGATGCTGGGTGGACCGGGGAGCTGTTTTTT. Its translation is CASSQDAGWTGELFF. This rearrangement joins TRBV4-2 to TRBJ2-2; D unresolved. CDR1 and CDR2 from the germline V gene are LGHNA and YNFKEQ. V was clipped by 0 bases and J by 5 bases, with 10 bases between them. The CDR3 spans 15 residues.

The chain recombines TRBV6-5 with TRBJ1-2; D possibly corresponds to TRBD1 (6 bases). From germline, CDR1 is MNHEY and CDR2 SVGAGI. The CDR3 is made up of 15 amino acids. The V end was cut by 5 bases, the J end by 4 bases, with 17 bases between. The CDR3 DNA is TGTGCCAGCAGTCCGCTCAGGGGTTCTACCTATGGCTACACCTTC. Encoded protein: CASSPLRGSTYGYTF.

CDR3 sequence: CASSPRVVEGDGYTF. DNA for the CDR3: TGTGCCAGCTCACCCAGGGTGGTAGAAGGGGATGGCTACACCTTC. The genes are TRBV18 and TRBJ1-2; D might be TRBD1 (5 bases). The CDR3 consists of 15 residues. The V and J ends lost 3 bases and 6 bases respectively, with 17 bases between them. The germline CDR1 and CDR2 sequences are KGHSH and LQKENI. Variable domain in full (rest from reference TRBV18 and TRBJ1-2): NAGVMQNPRHLVRRRGQEARLRCSPMKGHSHVYWYRQLPEEGLKFMVYLQKENIIDESGMPKERFSAEFPKEGPSILRIQQVVRGDSAAYFCASSPRVVEGDGYTFGSGTRLTVV.

This clone was observed a single time. The chain employs TRBV25-1 and TRBJ2-3; D is perhaps TRBD1 or TRBD2 (5 bases each). Germline CDR1 MGHDK, CDR2 SYGVNS. This CDR3 has 16 amino acids. Trimming pared 3 bases from V and 4 bases from J, leaving 17 bases between. The CDR3 nucleotides are TGTGCCAGCAGTGAGGGTGGGACGAGGGGCGCAGATACGCAGTATTTT. This encodes CASSEGGTRGADTQYF.

The rearrangement joins TRBV7-8 to TRBJ1-1; D not resolved. Trimming cost V 5 bases and J 1 base, with 8 bases left between them. The CDR3 is 13 residues long. Germline lookup yields CDR1 SGHVS and CDR2 FQNEAQ. The CDR3 nucleotides read TGTGCCAGCAGCCTTACAGAGAACACTGAAGCTTTCTTT. Amino acid sequence: CASSLTENTEAFF. The full variable domain, completed using reference TRBV7-8 and TRBJ1-1, is GAGVSQSPRYKVAKRGQDVALRCDPISGHVSLFWYQQALGQGPEFLTYFQNEAQLDKSGLPSDRFFAERPEGSVSTLKIQRTQQEDSAVYLCASSLTENTEAFFGQGTRLTVV.